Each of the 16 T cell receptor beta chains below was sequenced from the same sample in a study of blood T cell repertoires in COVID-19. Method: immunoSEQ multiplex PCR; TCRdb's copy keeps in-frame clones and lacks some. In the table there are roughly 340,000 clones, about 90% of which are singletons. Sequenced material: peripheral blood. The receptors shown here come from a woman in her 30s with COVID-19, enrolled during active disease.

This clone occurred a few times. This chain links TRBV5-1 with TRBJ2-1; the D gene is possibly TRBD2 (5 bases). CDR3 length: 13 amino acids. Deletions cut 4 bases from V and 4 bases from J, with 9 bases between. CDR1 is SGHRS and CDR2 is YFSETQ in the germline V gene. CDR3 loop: CASSADLYNEQFF. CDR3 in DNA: TGCGCCAGCAGCGCGGACTTATACAATGAGCAGTTCTTC.

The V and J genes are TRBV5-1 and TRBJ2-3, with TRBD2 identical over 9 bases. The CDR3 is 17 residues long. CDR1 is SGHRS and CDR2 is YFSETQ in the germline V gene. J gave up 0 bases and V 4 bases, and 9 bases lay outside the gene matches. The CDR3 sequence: CASSPPVAGASTDTQYF. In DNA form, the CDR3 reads TGCGCCAGCAGCCCCCCGGTAGCGGGAGCTAGCACAGATACGCAGTATTTT.

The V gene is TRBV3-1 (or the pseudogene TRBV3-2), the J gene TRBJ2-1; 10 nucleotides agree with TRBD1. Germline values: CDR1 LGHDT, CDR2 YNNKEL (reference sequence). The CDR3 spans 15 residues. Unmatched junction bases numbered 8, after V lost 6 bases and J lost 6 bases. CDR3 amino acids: CASSFPGTGVNEQFF. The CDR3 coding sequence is TGTGCCAGCAGTTTTCCCGGGACAGGGGTCAATGAGCAGTTCTTC.

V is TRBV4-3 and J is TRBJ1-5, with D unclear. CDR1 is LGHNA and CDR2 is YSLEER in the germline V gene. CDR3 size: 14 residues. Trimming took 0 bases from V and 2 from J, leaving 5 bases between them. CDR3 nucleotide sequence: TGCGCCAGCAGCCAAGATCTCCGCAATCAGCCCCAGCATTTT. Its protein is CASSQDLRNQPQHF.

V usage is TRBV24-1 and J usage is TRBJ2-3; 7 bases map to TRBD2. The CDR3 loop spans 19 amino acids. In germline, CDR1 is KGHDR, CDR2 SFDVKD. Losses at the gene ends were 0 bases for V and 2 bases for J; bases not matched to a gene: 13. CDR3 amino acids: CATSDLRSGGTPTTDTQYF. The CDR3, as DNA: TGTGCCACCAGTGATTTGCGCTCGGGAGGTACTCCAACCACAGATACGCAGTATTTT.

This CDR3 is CASSGGLSYEQYF. DNA for the CDR3: TGTGCCAGCAGCGGGGGACTCAGCTACGAGCAGTACTTC. The chain is built from TRBV7-9 and TRBJ2-7; possible D gene TRBD2, 6 bases. The germline V gene has CDR1 SEHNR and CDR2 FQNEAQ (reference sequence). CDR3 size: 13 residues. The germline V and J ends were trimmed by 5 bases and 3 bases, with 11 bases remaining between them.

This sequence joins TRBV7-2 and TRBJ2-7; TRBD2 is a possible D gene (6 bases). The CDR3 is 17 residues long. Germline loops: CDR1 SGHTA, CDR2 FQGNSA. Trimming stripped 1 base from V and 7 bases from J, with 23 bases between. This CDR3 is CASSLGSSWQWGEEQYF. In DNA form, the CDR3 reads TGTGCCAGCAGCTTAGGATCGTCGTGGCAGTGGGGGGAAGAGCAGTACTTC.

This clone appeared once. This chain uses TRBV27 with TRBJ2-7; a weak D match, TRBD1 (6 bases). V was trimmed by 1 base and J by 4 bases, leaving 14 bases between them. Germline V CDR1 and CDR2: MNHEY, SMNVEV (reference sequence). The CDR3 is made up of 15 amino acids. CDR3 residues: CASSLYGGNNYEQYF. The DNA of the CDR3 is TGTGCCAGCAGTTTATATGGGGGCAACAATTACGAGCAGTACTTC.

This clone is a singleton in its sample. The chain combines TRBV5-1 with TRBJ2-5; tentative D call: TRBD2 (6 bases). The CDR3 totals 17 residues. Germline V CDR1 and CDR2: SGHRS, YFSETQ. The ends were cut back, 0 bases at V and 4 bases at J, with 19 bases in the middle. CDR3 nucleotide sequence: TGCGCCAGCAGCTTGGGACTAGATCCCTCAGTGGCAGAGACCCAGTACTTC. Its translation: CASSLGLDPSVAETQYF.

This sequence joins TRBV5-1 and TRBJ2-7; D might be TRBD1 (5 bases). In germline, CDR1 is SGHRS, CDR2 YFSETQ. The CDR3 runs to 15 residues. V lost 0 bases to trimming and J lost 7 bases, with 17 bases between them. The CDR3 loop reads CASSLGQWISGEQYF. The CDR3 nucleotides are TGCGCCAGCAGCTTGGGACAGTGGATCTCTGGGGAGCAGTACTTC.

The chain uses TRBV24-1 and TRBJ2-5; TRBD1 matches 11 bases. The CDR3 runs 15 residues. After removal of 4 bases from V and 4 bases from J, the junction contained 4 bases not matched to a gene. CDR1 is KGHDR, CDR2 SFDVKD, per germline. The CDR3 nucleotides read TGTGCCACCAGTGACCCAGGGACAGGGGGAGAGACCCAGTACTTC. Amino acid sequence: CATSDPGTGGETQYF.

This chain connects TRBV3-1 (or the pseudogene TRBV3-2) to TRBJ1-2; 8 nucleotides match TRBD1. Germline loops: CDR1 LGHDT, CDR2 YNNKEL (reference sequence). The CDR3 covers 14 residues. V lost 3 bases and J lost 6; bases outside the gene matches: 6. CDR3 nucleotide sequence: TGTGCCAGCAGCCACAGGGGGCAAGAGAATGGCTACACCTTC. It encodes CASSHRGQENGYTF.

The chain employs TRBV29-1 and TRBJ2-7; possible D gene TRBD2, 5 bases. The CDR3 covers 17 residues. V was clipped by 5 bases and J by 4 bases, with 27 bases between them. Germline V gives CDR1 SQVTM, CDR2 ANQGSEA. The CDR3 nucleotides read TGCAGCGTTTTAGCCGCAGCCGGGCGGCGGGCCGCTTACGAGCAGTACTTC. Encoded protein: CSVLAAAGRRAAYEQYF.

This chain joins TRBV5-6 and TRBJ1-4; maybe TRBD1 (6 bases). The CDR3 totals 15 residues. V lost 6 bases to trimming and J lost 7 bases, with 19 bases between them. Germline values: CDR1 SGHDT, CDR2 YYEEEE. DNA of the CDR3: TGTGCCAGCACCCAAGGTTGGGGGCCAGGTGAAAAACTGTTTTTT. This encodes CASTQGWGPGEKLFF.

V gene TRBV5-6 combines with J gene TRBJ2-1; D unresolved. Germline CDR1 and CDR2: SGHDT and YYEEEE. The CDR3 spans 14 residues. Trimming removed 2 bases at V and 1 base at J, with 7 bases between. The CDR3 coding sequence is TGTGCCAGCAGCTTTGTGCGGTCCTACAATGAGCAGTTCTTC. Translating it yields CASSFVRSYNEQFF.

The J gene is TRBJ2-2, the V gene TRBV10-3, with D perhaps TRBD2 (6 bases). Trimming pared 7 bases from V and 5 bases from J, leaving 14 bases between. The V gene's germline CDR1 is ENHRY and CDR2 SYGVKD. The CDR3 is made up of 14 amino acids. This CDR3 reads CAINRRTTTGELFF. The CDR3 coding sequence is TGTGCCATCAACCGGAGGACTACGACCGGGGAGCTGTTTTTT.